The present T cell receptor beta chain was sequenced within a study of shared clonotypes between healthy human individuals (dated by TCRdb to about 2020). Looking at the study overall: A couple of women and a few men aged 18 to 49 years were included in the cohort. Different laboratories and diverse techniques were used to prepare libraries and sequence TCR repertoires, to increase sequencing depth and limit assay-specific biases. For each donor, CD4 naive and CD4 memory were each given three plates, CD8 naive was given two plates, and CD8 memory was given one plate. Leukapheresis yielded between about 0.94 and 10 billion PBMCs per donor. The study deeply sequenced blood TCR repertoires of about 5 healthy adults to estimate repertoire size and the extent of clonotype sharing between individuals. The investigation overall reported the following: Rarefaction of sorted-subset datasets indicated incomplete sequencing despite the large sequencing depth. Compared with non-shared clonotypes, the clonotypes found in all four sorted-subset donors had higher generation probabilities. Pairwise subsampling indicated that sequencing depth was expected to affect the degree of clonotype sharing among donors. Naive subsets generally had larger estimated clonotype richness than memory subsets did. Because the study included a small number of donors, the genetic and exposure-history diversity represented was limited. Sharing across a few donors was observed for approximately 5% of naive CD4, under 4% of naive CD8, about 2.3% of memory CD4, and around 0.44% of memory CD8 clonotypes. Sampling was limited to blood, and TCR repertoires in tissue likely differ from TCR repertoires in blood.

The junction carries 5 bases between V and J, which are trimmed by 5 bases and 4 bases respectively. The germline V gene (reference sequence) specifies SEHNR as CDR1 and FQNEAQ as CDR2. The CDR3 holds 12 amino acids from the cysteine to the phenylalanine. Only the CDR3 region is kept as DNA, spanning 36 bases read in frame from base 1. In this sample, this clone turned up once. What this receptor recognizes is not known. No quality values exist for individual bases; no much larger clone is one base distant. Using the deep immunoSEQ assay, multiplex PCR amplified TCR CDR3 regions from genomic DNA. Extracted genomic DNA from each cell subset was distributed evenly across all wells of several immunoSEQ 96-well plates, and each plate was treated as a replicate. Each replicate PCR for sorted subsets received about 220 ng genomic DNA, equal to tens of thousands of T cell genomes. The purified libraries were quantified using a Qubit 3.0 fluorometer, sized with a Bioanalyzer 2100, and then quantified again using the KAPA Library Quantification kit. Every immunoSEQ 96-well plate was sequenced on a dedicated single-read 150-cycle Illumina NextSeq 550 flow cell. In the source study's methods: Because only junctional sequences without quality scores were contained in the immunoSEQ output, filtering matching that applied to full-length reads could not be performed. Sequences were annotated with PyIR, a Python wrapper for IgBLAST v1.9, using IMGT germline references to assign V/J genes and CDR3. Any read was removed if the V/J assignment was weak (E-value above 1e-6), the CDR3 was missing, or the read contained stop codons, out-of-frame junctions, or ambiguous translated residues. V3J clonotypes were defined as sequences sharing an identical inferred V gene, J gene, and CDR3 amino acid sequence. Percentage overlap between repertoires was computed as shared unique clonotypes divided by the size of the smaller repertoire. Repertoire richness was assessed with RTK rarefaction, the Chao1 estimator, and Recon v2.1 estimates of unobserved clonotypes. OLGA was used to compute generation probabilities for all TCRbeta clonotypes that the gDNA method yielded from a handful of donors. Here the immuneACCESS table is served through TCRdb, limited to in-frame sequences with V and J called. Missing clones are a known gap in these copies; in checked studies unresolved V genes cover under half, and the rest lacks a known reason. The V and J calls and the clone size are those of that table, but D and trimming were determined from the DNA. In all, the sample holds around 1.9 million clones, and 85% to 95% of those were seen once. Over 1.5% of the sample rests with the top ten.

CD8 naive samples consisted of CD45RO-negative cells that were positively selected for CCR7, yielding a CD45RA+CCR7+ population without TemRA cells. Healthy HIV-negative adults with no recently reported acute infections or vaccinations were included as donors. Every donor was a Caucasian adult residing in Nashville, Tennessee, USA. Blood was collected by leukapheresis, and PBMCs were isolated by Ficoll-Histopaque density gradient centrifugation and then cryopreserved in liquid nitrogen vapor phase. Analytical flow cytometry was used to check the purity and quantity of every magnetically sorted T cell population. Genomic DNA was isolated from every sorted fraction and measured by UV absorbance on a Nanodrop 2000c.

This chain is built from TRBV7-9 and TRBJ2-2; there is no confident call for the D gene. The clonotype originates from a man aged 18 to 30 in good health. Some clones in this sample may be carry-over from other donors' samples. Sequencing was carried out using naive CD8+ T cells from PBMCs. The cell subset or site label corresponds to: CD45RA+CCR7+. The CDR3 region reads CASSHPTGELFF. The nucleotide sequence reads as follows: TGTGCCAGCAGCCACCCCACCGGGGAGCTGTTTTTT.